The rows below give T cell receptor beta chains drawn from one sample of a study of CD8+ T cells in alopecia areata. The assay was immunoSEQ multiplex PCR, and TCRdb's table has in-frame clones only and misses some. Among roughly 230,000 clones listed, 40% to 45% were seen once. Sequenced material: CD4+ T cells sorted from blood, taken at approximately week 37, from a patient treated with tofacitinib. Every receptor here comes from a human donor with alopecia areata. Both conserved end residues are part of each CDR3. The order of the fields is clone size, J gene, D gene, V gene, CDR3 DNA, CDR3 protein. A D gene is named only where the DNA matches it firmly. Expanded clones are given a class, and other clones once, few, many or no size at all.

clone_size: NA
j_call: TRBJ2-7
d_call: NA
v_call: TRBV7-2
cdr3_nt: TGTGCCAGCAGCTTAGACCAAACAGGCGAGCAGTACTTC
cdr3_aa: CASSLDQTGEQYF

clone_size: NA
j_call: TRBJ2-6
d_call: NA
v_call: TRBV6-1
cdr3_nt: TGTGCCAGCAGTGAACGCGTCTCTGGGGCCAACGTCCTGACTTTC
cdr3_aa: CASSERVSGANVLTF

clone_size: few
j_call: TRBJ2-5
d_call: TRBD1
v_call: TRBV29-1
cdr3_nt: TGCAGCGTTACAGGGGGCGTGGAGACCCAGTACTTC
cdr3_aa: CSVTGGVETQYF

clone_size: NA
j_call: TRBJ2-1
d_call: TRBD2
v_call: TRBV7-2
cdr3_nt: TGTGCCAGCAGCCCATTAGCGGGAGTAGCCTACAATGAGCAGTTCTTC
cdr3_aa: CASSPLAGVAYNEQFF

clone_size: NA
j_call: TRBJ2-7
d_call: NA
v_call: TRBV15
cdr3_nt: TGTGCCACCAGCAGGGGCGGACGCTCCTACGAGCAGTACTTC
cdr3_aa: CATSRGGRSYEQYF

clone_size: NA
j_call: TRBJ2-1
d_call: NA
v_call: TRBV4-3
cdr3_nt: TGCGCCAGCAGCCAAGATTCAGGGGGAGGTTCCTACAATGAGCAGTTCTTC
cdr3_aa: CASSQDSGGGSYNEQFF

clone_size: NA
j_call: TRBJ2-1
d_call: TRBD2
v_call: TRBV29-1
cdr3_nt: TGCAGCGGGTTAGCGGGATTAATAGGGAATGAGCAGTTCTTC
cdr3_aa: CSGLAGLIGNEQFF

clone_size: NA
j_call: TRBJ2-2
d_call: NA
v_call: TRBV4-1
cdr3_nt: TGCGCCAGCAGCCGGAGTTGGTCCGGGGAGCTGTTTTTT
cdr3_aa: CASSRSWSGELFF

clone_size: NA
j_call: TRBJ2-7
d_call: NA
v_call: TRBV7-2
cdr3_nt: TGTGCCAGCACCGAGATCCCGGGGTACGAGCAGTACTTC
cdr3_aa: CASTEIPGYEQYF

clone_size: NA
j_call: TRBJ1-2
d_call: TRBD1
v_call: TRBV25-1
cdr3_nt: TGTGCCAGCAGTGACCCGGACAGGGTCTATGGCTACACCTTC
cdr3_aa: CASSDPDRVYGYTF

clone_size: NA
j_call: TRBJ1-1
d_call: NA
v_call: TRBV9
cdr3_nt: TGTGCCAGCAGCGAAAAGGGGAACACTGAAGCTTTCTTT
cdr3_aa: CASSEKGNTEAFF

clone_size: NA
j_call: TRBJ2-7
d_call: NA
v_call: TRBV30
cdr3_nt: TGTGCCTGGGGTAGGGGGTACGAGCAGTACTTC
cdr3_aa: CAWGRGYEQYF

clone_size: NA
j_call: TRBJ1-1
d_call: NA
v_call: TRBV10-3
cdr3_nt: TGTGCCATCATGGACGAATTGCTCACTGAAGCTTTCTTT
cdr3_aa: CAIMDELLTEAFF

clone_size: few
j_call: TRBJ2-1
d_call: TRBD2
v_call: TRBV4-1
cdr3_nt: TGCGCCAGCAGACCTCAGCGGGAGGGCCGGGGTGAGCAGTTCTTC
cdr3_aa: CASRPQREGRGEQFF

clone_size: once
j_call: TRBJ2-5
d_call: TRBD1
v_call: TRBV2
cdr3_nt: TGTGCCAGCAGTTATGGGACAGGCCAAGAGACCCAGTACTTC
cdr3_aa: CASSYGTGQETQYF